Listed here are 27 T cell receptor beta chains from one sample, sequenced in a study of blood T cell repertoires in COVID-19. Here immunoSEQ multiplex PCR was the method, and the copy in TCRdb shows in-frame clones only, minus some. The sample contains 150,000 to 180,000 clones, 80% to 90% of which appear only once. Source material: peripheral blood. These receptors came from a woman aged 50 to 60 with acute or convalescent COVID-19.

CDR3 loop: CASSERGGNTIYF. The DNA for the CDR3 is TGTGCCAGCAGTGAACGGGGGGGAAACACCATATATTTT. The chain links TRBV6-1 to TRBJ1-3, with D possibly being TRBD1 (5 bases). The CDR3 extends over 13 amino acids. Germline V lookup: CDR1 MNHNS, CDR2 SASEGT. V was shortened by 2 bases and J by 4 bases, with 6 bases between the two germline ends.

The CDR3 loop is CASSRPGVNYGYTF. CDR3 DNA sequence: TGTGCCAGCTCACGTCCAGGGGTAAACTATGGCTACACCTTC. The chain joins TRBV18 to TRBJ1-2; tentatively, D is TRBD1 (6 bases). The CDR3 covers 14 residues. CDR1 and CDR2 from the germline V gene are KGHSH and LQKENI. V was clipped by 4 bases and J by 2 bases, with 11 bases between them.

The chain recombines TRBV30 with TRBJ2-4, with 9 bases lining up with TRBD2. The CDR3 runs 13 residues. CDR1 and CDR2 (germline): GTSNPN, SVGIG (reference sequence). V shed 2 bases, J shed 6 bases, and the junction held 2 bases outside the gene matches. This CDR3 reads CAWSSAGGNIQYF. CDR3 in DNA: TGTGCCTGGAGTTCAGCGGGGGGAAACATTCAGTACTTC.

V is TRBV4-3 and J is TRBJ2-5, with 7 bases aligning to TRBD2. V lost 1 base and J lost 5; bases outside the gene matches: 13. The germline V gene has CDR1 LGHNA and CDR2 YSLEER. The length of the CDR3 is 17 residues. The CDR3 bases are TGCGCCAGCAGCCAAGGGGTCTGGGAGGGGACCGGCGAGACCCAGTACTTC. Residues: CASSQGVWEGTGETQYF.

This clone came up once. The chain is built from TRBV28 and TRBJ2-4; 7 nucleotides align to TRBD1. Germline lookup yields CDR1 MDHEN and CDR2 SYDVKM. J gave up 0 bases and V 8 bases, and 4 bases lay outside the gene matches. The CDR3 has 14 amino acids. The CDR3 spells CASGTGVAKNIQYF. DNA for the CDR3: TGTGCCAGCGGAACAGGGGTAGCCAAAAACATTCAGTACTTC.

V gene TRBV6-5 combines with J gene TRBJ2-7, with 10 bases lining up with TRBD1. The trim removed 6 bases at V and 6 bases at J, leaving 11 bases unmatched. The CDR3 sequence is 15 residues long. The germline CDR1 and CDR2 sequences are MNHEY and SVGAGI. CDR3 in DNA: TGTGCCAGCAGATCCCACCGGGACAGGGGAGGCGAGCAGTACTTC. It is translated as CASRSHRDRGGEQYF.

The rearrangement links TRBV5-1 to TRBJ2-3; D is perhaps TRBD1 (6 bases). Trimming left V 1 base short and J 1 base short, with 13 bases between. Germline V CDR1 and CDR2: SGHRS, YFSETQ. This CDR3 is built from 16 residues. CDR3 nucleotides: TGCGCCAGCAGCTTGAGTCAAAAGGGGGGCACAGATACGCAGTATTTT. This sequence encodes CASSLSQKGGTDTQYF.

This clone showed up just once. V gene TRBV28 combines with J gene TRBJ2-7; TRBD1 matches at 10 bases. The V and J ends lost 6 bases and 2 bases, in that order; junction bases with no gene match: 7. CDR3 length: 15 residues. Looked up from germline, CDR1 is MDHEN and CDR2 is SYDVKM. The CDR3 coding sequence is TGTGCCAGCAGACCGGGGACAGGGGCCCCCTACGAGCAGTACTTC. This sequence encodes CASRPGTGAPYEQYF.

The chain couples TRBV6-2 or TRBV6-3 to TRBJ1-2; D is possibly TRBD1 (5 bases). CDR3 size: 15 residues. Germline values: CDR1 MNHEY, CDR2 SVGEGT. The V end was cut by 5 bases, the J end by 0 bases, with 13 bases between. CDR3 nucleotides: TGTGCCAGCAGTCGCTGGACAACGACTAACTATGGCTACACCTTC. Translating gives CASSRWTTTNYGYTF.

The chain uses TRBV7-2 and TRBJ2-1; 8 positions match TRBD2. V shed 4 bases and J 4 bases; nucleotides not matched to a gene: 9. Germline V gene data show CDR1 as SGHTA and CDR2 as FQGNSA. CDR3 length: 16 residues. The CDR3 reads CASSSSGTRVYNEQFF. CDR3 coding DNA: TGTGCCAGCAGCTCCTCCGGGACTAGGGTGTACAATGAGCAGTTCTTC. The full variable domain, in which reference TRBV7-2 and TRBJ2-1 provide the parts outside the CDR3, is GAGVSQSPSNKVTEKGKDVELRCDPISGHTALYWYRQSLGQGLEFLIYFQGNSAPDKSGLPSDRFSAERTGGSVSTLTIQRTQQEDSAVYLCASSSSGTRVYNEQFFGPGTRLTVL.

The rearrangement joins TRBV5-4 to TRBJ2-5; D might be TRBD1 (6 bases). CDR1 and CDR2 from the germline V gene are SGHNT and YYREEE (reference sequence). The CDR3 runs 13 residues. V shed 4 bases and J shed 2 bases, with 9 bases lying between them. The CDR3 DNA is TGTGCCAGCAGCCCCGGACAGCAAGAGACCCAGTACTTC. Its translation: CASSPGQQETQYF.

This clone was recorded a few times. The chain has TRBV19 and TRBJ2-5, with 8 bases that match TRBD2. The CDR3 contains 16 residues. The germline CDR1 and CDR2 sequences are LNHDA and SQIVND (reference sequence). V shed 4 bases and J 2 bases; nucleotides not matched to a gene: 9. The CDR3 bases are TGTGCCAGTAGTACAGGTAGCGGGAAAGGACAAGAGACCCAGTACTTC. It specifies CASSTGSGKGQETQYF.

The rearrangement links TRBV27 to TRBJ2-7; D unclear. V was clipped by 5 bases and J by 2 bases, with 10 bases between them. This CDR3 has 13 amino acids. Germline V gene lookup returns CDR1 MNHEY and CDR2 SMNVEV (reference sequence). This chain's CDR3 is CASSPQATYEQYF. In DNA form, the CDR3 reads TGTGCCAGCAGTCCCCAAGCAACCTACGAGCAGTACTTC.

The chain combines TRBV19 with TRBJ2-5; TRBD2 might be the D (6 bases). Germline loops: CDR1 LNHDA, CDR2 SQIVND (reference sequence). The CDR3 totals 15 residues. V lost 10 bases, J lost 4 bases, and 22 bases lay in between. This CDR3 is CATSGVFPGLETQYF. Written as DNA, the CDR3 is TGTGCCACCTCGGGGGTGTTCCCCGGTCTAGAGACCCAGTACTTC. The full variable domain, in which reference TRBV19 and TRBJ2-5 provide the parts outside the CDR3, is DGGITQSPKYLFRKEGQNVTLSCEQNLNHDAMYWYRQDPGQGLRLIYYSQIVNDFQKGDIAEGYSVSREKKESFPLTVTSAQKNPTAFYLCATSGVFPGLETQYFGPGTRLLVL.

The chain recombines TRBV6-1 with TRBJ1-5; TRBD1 matches 7 bases. The germline CDR1 and CDR2 sequences are MNHNS and SASEGT. The CDR3 spans 18 residues. V dropped 5 bases and J dropped 4; count of bases not matched to a gene: 17. As DNA, the CDR3 is TGTGCCAGCAGTAAAGGTTCAGGGGGGCCGGTGGGGAATCAGCCCCAGCATTTT. It translates to CASSKGSGGPVGNQPQHF.

In its sample, this clone was seen once. V gene TRBV5-4 combines with J gene TRBJ2-6, with a weak D call TRBD2 (5 bases). Trimming cost V 1 base and J 2 bases, with 7 bases left between them. The germline V gene has CDR1 SGHNT and CDR2 YYREEE (reference sequence). The CDR3 contains 15 residues. In nucleotides, the CDR3 is TGTGCCAGCAGCTTGCAACTAGCTGGGGCCAACGTCCTGACTTTC. Its protein is CASSLQLAGANVLTF.

The rearrangement uses TRBV27 and TRBJ2-7; 11 bases fit TRBD1. The CDR3 consists of 15 residues. The germline CDR1 and CDR2 sequences are MNHEY and SMNVEV (reference sequence). The V and J ends lost 1 base and 2 bases, in that order; junction bases with no gene match: 1. The CDR3 sequence is CASSLLGQGAYEQYF. In nucleotides, the CDR3 is TGTGCCAGCAGTTTATTGGGACAGGGGGCCTACGAGCAGTACTTC.

The V and J genes are TRBV3-1 (or the pseudogene TRBV3-2) and TRBJ2-3, with 10 bases fitting TRBD2. Germline CDR1 reads LGHDT; CDR2 reads YNNKEL (reference sequence). V gave up 3 bases and J gave up 8 bases; unmatched junction bases: 5. The CDR3 spans 14 residues. CDR3: CASSQRASGSTQYF. The CDR3 DNA follows: TGTGCCAGCAGCCAGCGGGCTAGCGGGAGTACGCAGTATTTT.

This rearrangement joins TRBV5-4 to TRBJ1-3, with 8 bases aligning to TRBD1. V was pared by 4 bases and J by 7 bases, with 13 bases of the junction left unmatched. Germline V gene sequence: CDR1 SGHNT, CDR2 YYREEE (reference sequence). The CDR3 contains 16 residues. CDR3 sequence (DNA): TGTGCCAGCAGCCAGATTAATGACAGGGGTGTGAACACCATATATTTT. Translated: CASSQINDRGVNTIYF.

The chain is built from TRBV6-1 and TRBJ2-4, with D perhaps TRBD2 (6 bases). CDR1 MNHNS and CDR2 SASEGT come from the germline V gene. The CDR3 runs to 14 residues. V was clipped by 0 bases and J by 7 bases, with 10 bases between them. The CDR3 nucleotides are TGTGCCAGCAGTGAAGCGCCAGGGAGGAACATTCAGTACTTC. It specifies CASSEAPGRNIQYF.

This clone has a handful of counts. The V gene is TRBV9, the J gene TRBJ2-5; 14 nucleotides line up with TRBD2. The length of the CDR3 is 17 residues. J lost 1 base, V lost 0 bases, and 2 bases had no gene match. The germline CDR1 and CDR2 sequences are SGDLS and YYNGEE. The CDR3 DNA sequence: TGTGCCAGCAGCGTAGGGACTAGCGGGGGGACCCAAGAGACCCAGTACTTC. It is translated as CASSVGTSGGTQETQYF.

This chain links TRBV11-3 with TRBJ2-5; the match to TRBD1 covers 9 bases. Germline loops: CDR1 SGHNT, CDR2 YENEEA. V lost 5 bases and J lost 3; bases outside the gene matches: 7. This CDR3 spans 15 amino acids. The CDR3 reads CASSPTTGGEETQYF. Written as DNA, the CDR3 is TGTGCCAGCAGCCCCACGACAGGGGGGGAAGAGACCCAGTACTTC.

This clone was seen just once. The V gene is TRBV11-2, the J gene TRBJ2-6; D is possibly TRBD1 (6 bases). The germline V gene encodes CDR1 SGHAT and CDR2 FQNNGV. This CDR3 is 17 amino acids long. The V gene lost 5 bases and the J gene lost 0 bases, with 14 bases spanning the gap. The CDR3 DNA sequence: TGTGCCAGCAGCCTAATGACAGGAGTCTCTGGGGCCAACGTCCTGACTTTC. It translates to CASSLMTGVSGANVLTF.

This clone has more than one count but fewer than ten. The V call is TRBV23-1, the J call TRBJ1-4; 8 bases fit TRBD1. TRBV23-1 is an ORF; its function is uncertain. Trimming at V came to 6 bases and at J to 1 base, leaving 4 bases not matched to a gene. There are 15 residues in the CDR3. CDR3 region: CASRTGVRTNEKLFF. CDR3 sequence (DNA): TGCGCCAGCAGGACAGGGGTCCGAACTAATGAAAAACTGTTTTTT.

The rearrangement uses TRBV28 and TRBJ2-7, with 9 bases that match TRBD2. The CDR3 contains 14 residues. Unmatched junction bases numbered 5, after V lost 5 bases and J lost 3 bases. Germline lookup yields CDR1 MDHEN and CDR2 SYDVKM. The CDR3 region is CASSPSSGIYEQYF. CDR3 in DNA: TGTGCCAGCAGTCCCTCTAGCGGGATCTACGAGCAGTACTTC. Full variable domain (remainder filled in from reference TRBV28 and TRBJ2-7): DVKVTQSSRYLVKRTGEKVFLECVQDMDHENMFWYRQDPGLGLRLIYFSYDVKMKEKGDIPEGYSVSREKKERFSLILESASTNQTSMYLCASSPSSGIYEQYFGPGTRLTVT.

The chain is built from TRBV7-8 and TRBJ2-1; 7 bases are shared with TRBD2. Per germline, CDR1 SGHVS and CDR2 FQNEAQ. With V trimmed by 7 bases and J by 5 bases, 5 bases remained unmatched. The CDR3 length is 13 residues. CDR3 nucleotide sequence: TGTGCCAGCAACCGGGACTACAACAATGAGCAGTTCTTC. The encoded protein is CASNRDYNNEQFF.

The chain recombines TRBV5-1 with TRBJ2-2; 7 nucleotides align to TRBD2. This CDR3 is 15 amino acids long. Losses at the gene ends were 4 bases for V and 4 bases for J; bases not matched to a gene: 7. CDR1 is SGHRS, CDR2 YFSETQ, per germline. CDR3 bases: TGCGCCAGCAGCCAAGGACTAGGAGGCACCGGGGAGCTGTTTTTT. It translates to CASSQGLGGTGELFF.